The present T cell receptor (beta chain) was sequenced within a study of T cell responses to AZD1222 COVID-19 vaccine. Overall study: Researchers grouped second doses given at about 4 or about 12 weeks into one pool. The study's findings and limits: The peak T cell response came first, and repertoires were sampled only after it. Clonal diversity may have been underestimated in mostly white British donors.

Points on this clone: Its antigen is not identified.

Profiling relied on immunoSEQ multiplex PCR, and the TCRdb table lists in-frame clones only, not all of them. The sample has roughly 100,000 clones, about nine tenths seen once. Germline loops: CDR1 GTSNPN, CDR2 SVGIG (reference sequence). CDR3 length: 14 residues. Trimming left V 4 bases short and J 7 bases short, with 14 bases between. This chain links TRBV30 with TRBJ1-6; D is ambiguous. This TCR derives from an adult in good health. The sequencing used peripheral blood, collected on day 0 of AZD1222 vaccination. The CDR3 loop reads CAWNAGSFNSPLHF. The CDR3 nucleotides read TGTGCCTGGAATGCGGGGAGTTTCAATTCACCCCTCCACTTT.